This entry is about one T cell receptor (beta chain). The target of this receptor is not known. There are no base qualities to consult, and no much larger clone falls within one base. This record comes from a study of cytomegalovirus exposure and HLA in healthy donors (dated by TCRdb to the late 2010s). Background for the entire study: In an earlier analysis of under 750 of the donors, 276 Gb of sequence data and 90 million to 130 million unique TCR beta sequences from 180 million or so T cells were reported. Roughly 300 gigabases of sequencing data and roughly 81 million unique TCR sequences made up an early release that covered several hundred HLA-typed donors. Among the roughly 400 genotyped donors, around 81% belonged to the genetic ancestry cluster associated with self-reported Caucasian donors. The study was designed to test whether signatures of past pathogen exposure could be identified by cataloging public T cell receptors. The T cell repertoires of 666 subjects were profiled by immunosequencing and related to cytomegalovirus serostatus. In addition to the first cohort of 500 to 850 subjects, a separate validation cohort of 120 different subjects was used. To predict cytomegalovirus infection status, the study brought together high-throughput TCR immunosequencing, statistical association of individual TCRs with disease status, and machine learning. A later analysis re-examined previously published TCR beta repertoires from over 500 donors and added high-resolution HLA genotyping to investigate patterns of TCR occurrence. Rather than drawing on any new phenotypic data, the later analysis identified candidate immune exposures from TCR beta sequences and the way those sequences occurred across donors. An earlier analysis of 587 of the donors applied high-throughput TCR beta sequencing to assess whether each TCR beta V gene segment acted as functional or pseudogenic. Donor age, sex, ethnicity and CMV serostatus were compiled alongside the repertoire data. A later genetic analysis took genome-wide SNP genotypes for about 55% of the 666 donors and used that subset as a discovery cohort. Every repertoire in the discovery cohort had been generated on one and the same sequencing platform. Class I and class II HLA loci were covered by the typing at four-digit resolution. Typing coverage varied by locus: roughly 620-640 donors for A, B, C, DRB1 and DQB1; approximately 500 for DQA1; over 600 for DPA1; roughly 450 for DPB1. Roughly five DR-DQ haplotypes were handled as single units for association and clustering, since linkage in the cohort was strong. Across approximately 400 genotyped donors of the cohort, an average of about 250,000 unique TCR beta nucleotide sequences per donor were sequenced, and roughly 17% of those sequences were non-productive. Broader findings and caveats from the paper: The cohort was sequenced for TCR beta chains only, and without alpha or paired-chain data the features that could be detected were limited. In a later genetic analysis, fewer N-insertions in productive TCRs were reported among donors in an Asian-associated ancestry cluster than the roughly 700-donor mean. While some public TCRs were present in many individuals, most TCR sequences turned up only very rarely across donors. Some IMGT-functional V segments, including TRBV6-2 and TRBV6-3, could not be told apart with the 87-base-pair reads, so those segments were excluded. A later analysis found that HLA-associated TCR beta chains were more clonally expanded and had lower generation probabilities than equally common non-associated chains. Specific HLA alleles were associated with 15,000 to 20,000 TCR beta sequences at a false discovery rate of 0.05 in a later analysis. Because HLA typing was missing for some donors at each locus, association tests included only the typed subset. When HLA alleles, especially DR and DQ, strongly co-occurred, TCR associations were difficult to assign to individual alleles. A group of highly shared sequence variants was considered likely to be a technical artifact of the sequencing pipeline. In a later analysis, the rate of TCR association differed among HLA loci, with DRB1 alleles having the most associated TCRs and HLA-C alleles having the fewest. In an earlier analysis of 450 to 750 of the donors, most TCR beta V segments appeared in productive rearrangements about 87% or about 30% of the time, broadly matching IMGT annotations. It was suggested by the authors that the approach could potentially be generalized to other disease states and immunological phenotypes. In vitro tests confirmed that a few of the cytomegalovirus-associated TCR beta chains recognize cytomegalovirus antigens. Because counts were too low, around 17 rarely observed V segments, including chromosome 9 orphons, were left out of the earlier analysis of 587 of the donors. The classifier was reported to diagnose cytomegalovirus status with high specificity and sensitivity in both the original and validation cohorts. In a later genetic analysis, a missense DCLRE1C variant was associated with V-gene and J-gene trimming of TCR beta chains, and the association was replicated in an independent cohort. According to a later analysis, parvovirus B19, influenza, CMV and Epstein-Barr virus appeared linked to several top co-occurrence clusters. The presence/absence analyses assumed that sequencing depth was roughly uniform across donors, and that assumption may not be true. The only immune exposure information available for the cohort was CMV serostatus. Linkage disequilibrium might explain the correlated functional status among segregating V segments, but an unknown experimental factor could not be excluded. The study gave a list of 150 to 200 TCR beta chains associated with cytomegalovirus. A later analysis found that most CMV-associated TCR beta chains appeared HLA-restricted, with HLA associations seemingly driven largely by CMV exposure. A further reported finding was that TCR beta sequences accurately predicted the HLA-A and HLA-B alleles for most subjects in the first cohort.

Including the terminal cysteine and phenylalanine, the CDR3 comprises 13 residues. The DNA shown is the 39-base CDR3, in frame from base 1. V is pared back by 3 bases and J by 8 bases, with 13 bases lying between the germline termini. Looking up the germline V gene yields CDR1 MNHEY and CDR2 SVGAGI. The library was made by the immunoSEQ multiplex PCR assay. For the multiplex PCR, a mixture combining 60 forward primers for TCR Vbeta segments and 13 reverse primers for TCR Jbeta segments was used. Amplification of the CDR3 region of rearranged TCR beta genes was performed with a multiplex PCR assay on genomic DNA. On the Illumina HiSeq System, the amplified TCR beta libraries were sequenced as 87-base-pair reads. In the paper's pipeline: In a later analysis, some 80 million unique TCR beta chains were counted across the 500 to 850 repertoires, and approximately 11 million of these chains were shared by at least two donors. A nearest-neighbor algorithm error-corrected the raw reads and collapsed the reads into unique sequences, merging closely related sequences to remove PCR and sequencing errors. V, D and J gene segments were assigned by aligning CDR3 sequences to IMGT reference sequences. For a sequence to be retained, a match of at least six nucleotides to both a V gene segment and a J gene segment was required. A rearrangement counted as productive if the CDR3 had no stop codons and remained in frame with V and J, and every other rearrangement counted as non-productive. CDR3 was defined by IMGT convention, running from the second conserved V-encoded cysteine to the conserved J-encoded phenylalanine. The earlier analysis of roughly 590 of the donors excluded sequences that lacked an unambiguous match to a single V gene segment. An earlier analysis of 550 to 650 of the donors classified V segments as functional when productive rearrangements were above 56.7% and as segregating when the standard deviation between donors was above 5%. A statistical classification framework was developed to diagnose cytomegalovirus status using the catalog of TCR beta chain sequences. In a later analysis, TCR nucleotide sequences were compared against IMGT/GENE-DB human TR gene sequences so that V and J genes could be assigned. Using the TCRdist pipeline, a later analysis assigned CDR3 sequences along with most-parsimonious VDJ recombination scenarios. In a later analysis, each TCR beta chain was defined by its CDR3 amino acid sequence together with its V-gene family, and reads without a unique V-gene family were excluded. A later analysis removed 450 to 600 highly shared, low-generation-probability nucleotide sequences to deal with suspected cross-contamination and a sequencing artifact. In a later analysis, a clonal expansion index was calculated for each public chain from normalized within-repertoire ranks of inferred template counts. Generation probabilities in a later analysis came from a VDJ recombination model fitted to out-of-frame rearrangements, and those results were checked against IGoR. In a later analysis, hypergeometric tests were used to score TCR-TCR, TCR-HLA and TCR-CMV co-occurrence, with a repertoire-size bias correction applied to TCR pairs. A later analysis estimated false discovery rates by permuting HLA or CMV assignments 20 times. In a later analysis, co-occurring TCRs were grouped using DBSCAN, and TCRdist sequence similarity was added for clustering within HLA-allele-positive subsets. Repertoires with fewer than 30,000 or more than 120,000 public chains were left out of co-occurrence clustering, as were five repertoires with anomalous nucleotide sharing. In its TCRdb copy, this immuneACCESS table keeps in-frame sequences only and misses some clones. Where compared with another copy, unresolved V genes explain less than half of these, and the others have no known cause. V, J and clone size are taken as reported in that table, and D and trimming were inferred from the DNA itself. This sample holds over 95,000 clones; about 78% were observed only once. Approximately 12% of the sample lies in the top ten.

The cohort comprised around 690 healthy bone marrow donors. At the time of sampling, every cohort member was nominally healthy, though immune exposures that went unrecorded were likely present. The donor tested CMV seropositive, placing the donor among the 289 seropositive members of the cohort. A peripheral blood sample was collected from each donor, and TCR beta sequencing was performed on peripheral blood mononuclear cells. Genomic DNA extraction from the blood cell samples was performed with the Qiagen DNeasy Blood Extraction Kit. The chain is assembled from TRBV6-5 and TRBJ1-2; a tentative D call is TRBD1 (6 bases match). Sequencing was performed on PBMCs. This clonotype was obtained from a woman aged 40 to 50 in good health and CMV-seropositive. The DNA sequence is given as TGTGCCAGCAGTTATTGGGGGCAAGGAGGCTACACCTTC. The translation is CASSYWGQGGYTF.